This passage covers 26 T cell receptor beta chains from one sample sequenced in a study of T cell repertoires in cytomegalovirus infection. TCRdb fed the reads into MiXCR, producing one record per CDR3 protein. The sample holds almost 550,000 distinct CDR3 sequences, approximately 15% seen once. The material sequenced was CD8+ T cells from PBMCs. The receptors were sampled from a human donor in good health (CMV status not recorded). Some clones in this sample may be carry-over from other donors' samples.

This clonotype came up many times. The V gene is TRBV27, the J gene TRBJ2-1; D is unresolved. Germline loops: CDR1 MNHEY, CDR2 SMNVEV (reference sequence). The CDR3 has 17 residues. V gave up 7 bases and J gave up 1 base, with 20 bases separating them. The chain's CDR3 is CASTPRGWEMSYNEQFF. The CDR3 DNA reads TGTGCCAGCACCCCTAGAGGTTGGGAAATGTCCTACAATGAGCAGTTCTTC.

In its sample, this clonotype was seen many times. The J gene is TRBJ1-2, the V gene TRBV12-3 or TRBV12-4, with 9 bases lining up with TRBD1. Trimming cost V 5 bases and J 2 bases; bases outside gene matches: 3. This CDR3 comprises 14 residues. The DNA for the CDR3 is TGTGCCAGCAGTGCCGGGACAGGGAACTATGGCTACACCTTC. It yields the protein CASSAGTGNYGYTF.

The V call is TRBV24-1, the J call TRBJ1-5; D is possibly TRBD1 (5 bases). CDR1 and CDR2 from the germline V gene are KGHDR and SFDVKD. V shed 2 bases and J shed 2 bases, with 9 bases lying between them. CDR3 length equals 15 residues. CDR3 amino acids: CATSDSGEGNQPQHF. In DNA form, the CDR3 reads TGTGCCACCAGTGATTCGGGGGAGGGCAATCAGCCCCAGCATTTT.

This clonotype was found a few times. V is TRBV4-1 and J is TRBJ2-1, with 11 bases matching TRBD2. The junction had 8 bases not matched to a gene; V was cut back by 8 bases and J by 2 bases. The CDR3 covers 16 residues. Germline V lookup: CDR1 MGHRA, CDR2 YSYEKL. The CDR3 is CASASGTSGTYNEQFF. In DNA, the CDR3 is TGCGCCAGCGCCTCCGGGACTAGCGGAACCTACAATGAGCAGTTCTTC.

V gene TRBV7-9 combines with J gene TRBJ2-7; 7 nucleotides match TRBD2. Germline V gene lookup returns CDR1 SEHNR and CDR2 FQNEAQ (reference sequence). The CDR3 has 14 amino acids. Trimming removed 1 base from V and 7 bases from J; junction bases left unmatched: 7. The CDR3 protein is CASSLGGRAWEQYF. In nucleotides, the CDR3 is TGTGCCAGCAGCTTAGGGGGGAGGGCCTGGGAGCAGTACTTC. Supplemented by reference TRBV7-9 and TRBJ2-7, the full variable domain reads DTGVSQNPRHKITKRGQNVTFRCDPISEHNRLYWYRQTLGQGPEFLTYFQNEAQLEKSRLLSDRFSAERPKGSFSTLEIQRTEQGDSAMYLCASSLGGRAWEQYFGPGTRLTVT.

This chain joins TRBV27 and TRBJ2-7; the D call may be TRBD1 or TRBD2 (5 bases each). CDR3 size: 14 residues. Germline V lookup: CDR1 MNHEY, CDR2 SMNVEV (reference sequence). V lost 3 bases, J lost 2 bases, and 11 bases lay in between. The chain's CDR3 is CASSFGDGPYEQYF. The CDR3 bases are TGTGCCAGCAGTTTTGGGGACGGACCCTACGAGCAGTACTTC.

In this sample, this clonotype turned up many times. J is TRBJ2-7 and V is TRBV7-8; 12 bases are a match to TRBD2. V was pared by 1 base and J by 7 bases, with 5 bases of the junction left unmatched. The CDR3 contains 15 residues. In germline, CDR1 is SGHVS, CDR2 FQNEAQ. The CDR3 DNA reads as TGTGCCAGCAGCTTAGTGGCTAGCGGGAGGGATGAGCAGTACTTC. Encoded protein: CASSLVASGRDEQYF.

This clonotype was seen ten or more times. In DNA, the CDR3 is TGTGCCAGCAGTGGTAACTCGGGACTAGCGGGAGGACGCATCTACAATGAGCAGTTCTTC. Amino acid sequence: CASSGNSGLAGGRIYNEQFF. This chain uses TRBV27 with TRBJ2-1, with TRBD2 matching over 15 bases. Germline loops: CDR1 MNHEY, CDR2 SMNVEV (reference sequence). This CDR3 is built from 20 residues. The V and J ends lost 5 bases and 3 bases, in that order; junction bases with no gene match: 14.

The rearrangement joins TRBV3-1 to TRBJ1-2; 8 bases fit TRBD1. The V gene's germline CDR1 is LGHDT and CDR2 YNNKEL (reference sequence). V dropped 6 bases and J dropped 8; count of bases not matched to a gene: 14. This CDR3 is built from 15 residues. This CDR3 is CASRGPGQVTEGYTF. The CDR3 nucleotides read TGTGCCAGCAGAGGACCGGGACAGGTGACGGAGGGCTACACCTTC.

CDR3 residues: CASKTGAPGVTQYF. CDR3 bases: TGTGCCAGCAAAACCGGGGCCCCGGGCGTGACCCAGTACTTC. The genes are TRBV6-5 and TRBJ2-5; D possibly matches TRBD1 or TRBD2 (5 bases each). This CDR3 region has 14 residues. Germline V gene data show CDR1 as MNHEY and CDR2 as SVGAGI. V was shortened by 7 bases and J by 7 bases, with 19 bases between the two germline ends.

At least ten counts were recorded for this clonotype. The chain combines TRBV7-8 with TRBJ2-5, with a weak D call TRBD2 (6 bases). CDR3 length: 15 residues. Germline V CDR1 and CDR2: SGHVS, FQNEAQ. Trimming stripped 4 bases from V and 4 bases from J, with 16 bases between. The CDR3 reads CASSSRATRRETQYF. The CDR3 DNA follows: TGTGCCAGCAGCTCGCGAGCGACTAGAAGAGAGACCCAGTACTTC.

The chain is built from TRBV5-5 and TRBJ2-7; weak D call: TRBD2 (6 bases). The CDR3 is 12 amino acids. The germline V gene encodes CDR1 SGHKS and CDR2 YYEKEE (reference sequence). Trimming took 7 bases from V and 2 from J, leaving 10 bases between them. CDR3 coding DNA: TGTGCCAGCCTCGGGAGTGCCTACGAGCAGTACTTC. Its translation: CASLGSAYEQYF.

The sample holds many counts of this clonotype. This chain links TRBV11-2 with TRBJ1-1, with D perhaps TRBD1 (6 bases). Germline loops: CDR1 SGHAT, CDR2 FQNNGV. V lost 4 bases and J lost 1, with 10 bases in between. The CDR3 has 14 amino acids. The CDR3 DNA is TGTGCCAGCAGCTCATGGACAGAGAACACTGAAGCTTTCTTT. It yields the protein CASSSWTENTEAFF.

A few counts support this clonotype. The chain joins TRBV24-1 to TRBJ2-1; 13 bases align to TRBD2. Unmatched junction bases numbered 7, after V lost 8 bases and J lost 1 base. Germline assignment: CDR1 KGHDR and CDR2 SFDVKD. The CDR3 consists of 17 residues. The CDR3 spells CATTGLAGDGSYNEQFF. CDR3 nucleotide sequence: TGTGCCACCACTGGACTAGCGGGAGACGGATCCTACAATGAGCAGTTCTTC.

This clonotype was counted ten times or more. This chain links TRBV6-1 with TRBJ2-2, with D possibly matching TRBD2 (6 bases). From germline, CDR1 is MNHNS and CDR2 SASEGT. Trimming took 6 bases from V and 1 from J, leaving 15 bases between them. This CDR3 has 16 residues. The CDR3 is CASRLEGGLNTGELFF. CDR3 sequence (DNA): TGTGCCAGCAGGCTGGAGGGAGGATTGAACACCGGGGAGCTGTTTTTT.

This clonotype came up a few times. This rearrangement joins TRBV10-3 to TRBJ2-1, with D tentatively TRBD2 (6 bases). Germline V gene data show CDR1 as ENHRY and CDR2 as SYGVKD. This CDR3 contains 14 residues. Trimming left V 0 bases short and J 8 bases short, with 11 bases between. CDR3 nucleotides: TGTGCCATCAGTGAGTCTCCCGGGAGAGATGAGCAGTTCTTC. It encodes CAISESPGRDEQFF.

Points on this clonotype: Mismatch with germline at one junction end may stem from a read error. The rearrangement joins TRBV12-3 or TRBV12-4 to TRBJ2-1; D call uncertain. This CDR3 comprises 14 residues. The CDR3 DNA reads as TGTGCAAGCAGTTTCCCAAAGGAACCCAATGAGCAGTTCTTC. It encodes CASSFPKEPNEQFF.

This clonotype was recorded many times. V and J are TRBV10-3 and TRBJ1-4; D unclear. The germline V gene encodes CDR1 ENHRY and CDR2 SYGVKD. Trimming took 3 bases from V and 8 from J, leaving 16 bases between them. CDR3 size: 15 residues. CDR3 amino acids: CAISEGQKWVEKLFF. The CDR3 DNA reads as TGTGCCATCAGTGAAGGCCAGAAGTGGGTAGAAAAACTGTTTTTT.

This clonotype was observed a handful of times. The gene calls are TRBV12-3 or TRBV12-4 and TRBJ1-2; D may be TRBD1 (5 bases). V was cut by 1 base and J by 12 bases, with 9 bases left in between. The CDR3 loop spans 11 amino acids. The CDR3 reads CASSLGGVHTF. CDR3 sequence (DNA): TGTGCCAGCAGTTTAGGGGGGGTCCACACCTTC.

This clonotype has ten or more counts. CDR3 coding DNA: TGTGCCAGCAGCTCAGCAGTTCAGGGGAAACAGTTCTTC. Translation: CASSSAVQGKQFF. The chain couples TRBV7-9 to TRBJ2-1, with a weak D call TRBD1 (6 bases). The germline V and J ends were trimmed by 4 bases and 13 bases, with 17 bases remaining between them. The CDR3 consists of 13 residues. Per the germline V gene, CDR1 is SEHNR and CDR2 is FQNEAQ (reference sequence).

Only a few counts were recorded for this clonotype. The chain couples TRBV5-6 to TRBJ2-7; tentatively, D is TRBD1 (5 bases). The CDR3 runs to 14 residues. Germline assignment: CDR1 SGHDT and CDR2 YYEEEE. V lost 5 bases, J lost 2 bases, and 14 bases lay in between. The CDR3 DNA sequence: TGTGCCAGCAGTTATGACAGTTATACCTACGAGCAGTACTTC. It is translated as CASSYDSYTYEQYF.

This clonotype was observed many times. The chain carries TRBV7-9 and TRBJ1-4; no firm D call. V was pared by 2 bases and J by 8 bases, with 3 bases between. The CDR3 consists of 11 residues. CDR1 and CDR2 (germline): SEHNR, FQNEAQ (reference sequence). CDR3 sequence: CASSLREKLFF. The DNA of the CDR3 is TGTGCCAGCAGCTTACGCGAAAAACTGTTTTTT.

This clonotype has ten or more counts. The gene calls are TRBV6-1 and TRBJ2-2; 8 bases match TRBD2. This CDR3 comprises 14 residues. In germline, CDR1 is MNHNS, CDR2 SASEGT. V was clipped by 7 bases and J by 4 bases; unmatched bases: 5. CDR3 sequence reads: CASNRGGGTGELFF. CDR3 DNA: TGTGCCAGCAACCGGGGGGGTGGCACCGGGGAGCTGTTTTTT.

This clonotype has at least ten counts. The chain has TRBV4-2 and TRBJ2-1, with D hard to call. The germline V gene encodes CDR1 LGHNA and CDR2 YNFKEQ. The CDR3 is 15 amino acids. Trimming shortened V by 0 bases and J by 1 base, and 7 bases separated the two germline ends. As DNA, the CDR3 is TGTGCCAGCAGCCAAGAGTGGGAATCCTACAATGAGCAGTTCTTC. Protein sequence: CASSQEWESYNEQFF.

The chain carries TRBV6-5 and TRBJ1-2; D not certain. The CDR3 has 15 residues. The V gene lost 4 bases and the J gene lost 8 bases, with 20 bases spanning the gap. Germline loops: CDR1 MNHEY, CDR2 SVGAGI. This CDR3 reads CASSSYLGEYSGYTF. CDR3 DNA: TGTGCCAGCAGTTCCTACCTGGGAGAGTATAGCGGCTACACCTTC.

The sample holds many counts of this clonotype. The chain employs TRBV11-2 and TRBJ2-7, with D hard to call. The CDR3 spans 15 residues. The germline V gene has CDR1 SGHAT and CDR2 FQNNGV. Trimming stripped 1 base from V and 3 bases from J, with 13 bases between. CDR3 coding DNA: TGTGCCAGCAGCTTAGGTTACAGTTATAACTACGAGCAGTACTTC. Protein sequence: CASSLGYSYNYEQYF.